Below are 22 T cell receptor beta chains sequenced from a single sample in a study of Ad26.COV2.S vaccination and SARS-CoV-2 variants. Sequencing used immunoSEQ multiplex PCR; TCRdb keeps in-frame clones, though not all of them. The sample consists of 200,000 to 250,000 clones, 88% of them appearing once. The treatment was: around 19 received Ad26.COV2.S at low or high dose, single or two shots; five or six received placebo; per-sample allocation not given. Repertoires come from day 63 after the first vaccine or placebo injection. Sequenced material: peripheral blood, taken in a trial of Ad26.COV2.S vaccine versus placebo. The receptor source for this set is a person aged 18-65 years who received the Ad26.COV2.S COVID-19 vaccine or a placebo.

V usage is TRBV7-2 and J usage is TRBJ1-3; D gene uncertain. Per germline, CDR1 SGHTA and CDR2 FQGNSA. Trimming stripped 7 bases from V and 2 bases from J, with 12 bases between. This CDR3 has 14 residues. The CDR3 protein is CASNPGAPGNTIYF. The CDR3 nucleotides are TGTGCCAGCAACCCGGGTGCCCCTGGAAACACCATATATTTT.

The chain combines TRBV7-6 with TRBJ2-7; 11 bases map to TRBD2. The V gene's germline CDR1 is SGHVS and CDR2 FNYEAQ. V trimming: 3 bases; J trimming: 2 bases; junction bases outside the gene matches: 0. The length of the CDR3 is 14 residues. The CDR3 sequence is CASSLTSGAYEQYF. The CDR3 DNA sequence: TGTGCCAGCAGCTTGACTAGCGGGGCCTACGAGCAGTACTTC. Together with reference TRBV7-6 and TRBJ2-7, the CDR3 gives the full variable domain: GAGVSQSPRYKVTKRGQDVALRCDPISGHVSLYWYRQALGQGPEFLTYFNYEAQQDKSGLPNDRFSAERPEGSISTLTIQRTEQRDSAMYRCASSLTSGAYEQYFGPGTRLTVT.

V gene TRBV27 combines with J gene TRBJ2-1, with TRBD2 matching 9 bases. This CDR3 is 15 amino acids long. CDR1 and CDR2 (germline): MNHEY, SMNVEV (reference sequence). V trimming: 4 bases; J trimming: 4 bases; junction bases outside the gene matches: 5. CDR3 loop: CASSSGLAEYNEQFF. CDR3 sequence (DNA): TGTGCCAGCAGTTCGGGACTAGCAGAATACAATGAGCAGTTCTTC.

CDR3 coding DNA: TGTGCCAGCAGTTTTTACACCGAGGCCGAGCAGTACTTC. It is translated as CASSFYTEAEQYF. J is TRBJ2-7 and V is TRBV12-3 or TRBV12-4; unclear D gene. CDR3 length equals 13 residues. V lost 3 bases, J lost 6 bases, and 12 bases lay in between.

J is TRBJ2-3 and V is TRBV5-1; D is unclear. The V end lost 0 bases, the J end lost 0 bases, and 11 bases lay between the germline ends. CDR3 length: 16 residues. Per germline, CDR1 SGHRS and CDR2 YFSETQ. Written as DNA, the CDR3 is TGCGCCAGCAGCTTGGTCCGGCAGCAGAGCACAGATACGCAGTATTTT. This gives the protein CASSLVRQQSTDTQYF.

V gene TRBV5-1 combines with J gene TRBJ2-2; TRBD2 aligns across 9 bases. V shed 4 bases and J 5 bases; nucleotides not matched to a gene: 9. In germline, CDR1 is SGHRS, CDR2 YFSETQ. The CDR3 has 16 amino acids. The chain's CDR3 is CASSRELAGRTGELFF. As DNA, the CDR3 is TGCGCCAGCAGCAGGGAGCTAGCGGGAAGGACCGGGGAGCTGTTTTTT.

This rearrangement joins TRBV24-1 to TRBJ1-1, with unresolved D. CDR1 and CDR2 (germline): KGHDR, SFDVKD. V lost 3 bases, J lost 11 bases, and 9 bases lay in between. This CDR3 has 11 residues. The CDR3 DNA sequence: TGTGCCACCAGTGATCACGAACAGGCTTTCTTT. Translation: CATSDHEQAFF.

The V gene is TRBV7-6, the J gene TRBJ1-2; no clear D. The CDR3 spans 12 residues. The germline V gene encodes CDR1 SGHVS and CDR2 FNYEAQ. Trimming removed 5 bases at V and 6 bases at J, with 10 bases between. CDR3 DNA: TGTGCCAGCAGCCCGAACGGGGATGGCTACACCTTC. Amino acid sequence: CASSPNGDGYTF. The variable domain in full, completed from reference TRBV7-6 and TRBJ1-2, reads GAGVSQSPRYKVTKRGQDVALRCDPISGHVSLYWYRQALGQGPEFLTYFNYEAQQDKSGLPNDRFSAERPEGSISTLTIQRTEQRDSAMYRCASSPNGDGYTFGSGTRLTVV.

V gene TRBV6-5 combines with J gene TRBJ1-1; D gene unclear. V dropped 7 bases and J dropped 0 bases, with 12 bases sitting between them. Germline V CDR1 and CDR2: MNHEY, SVGAGI. The CDR3 contains 14 residues. CDR3 amino acids: CASIRLTLNTEAFF. CDR3 coding DNA: TGTGCCAGCATCAGGCTTACTCTGAACACTGAAGCTTTCTTT.

The sample holds a few counts of this clone. The chain recombines TRBV18 with TRBJ1-1; no firm D call. Germline CDR1 and CDR2: KGHSH and LQKENI. Trimming took off 1 base at V and 11 bases at J, with 11 bases between the two ends. This CDR3 region has 12 residues. This CDR3 is CASSPRGLDAFF. CDR3 DNA: TGTGCCAGCTCACCACGCGGGTTGGACGCTTTCTTT.

The chain couples TRBV19 to TRBJ2-2; the match to TRBD2 covers 10 bases. CDR1 LNHDA and CDR2 SQIVND come from the germline V gene (reference sequence). Trimming at V came to 4 bases and at J to 5 bases, leaving 7 bases not matched to a gene. The CDR3 spans 16 residues. CDR3 in amino acids: CASSRTSGSRTGELFF. The CDR3 DNA reads TGTGCCAGTAGTAGGACTAGCGGATCGAGAACCGGGGAGCTGTTTTTT.

The chain employs TRBV9 and TRBJ1-2; 8 bases line up with TRBD1. The CDR3 totals 15 residues. Looked up from germline, CDR1 is SGDLS and CDR2 is YYNGEE. Unmatched junction bases numbered 9, after V lost 0 bases and J lost 8 bases. The CDR3 sequence: CASSVEAGGNVGYTF. CDR3 in DNA: TGTGCCAGCAGCGTAGAGGCAGGGGGCAACGTGGGCTACACCTTC.

V and J are TRBV7-3 and TRBJ1-2; no clear D. The CDR3 totals 13 residues. The ends were cut back, 2 bases at V and 8 bases at J, with 12 bases in the middle. Germline V gene data show CDR1 as SGHTA and CDR2 as FQGTGA. The CDR3 DNA follows: TGTGCCAGCAGCTTAGGTGGTACCAGGGGCTACACCTTC. It specifies CASSLGGTRGYTF.

With regard to this clone: The sample carries other DNA sequences with the same CDR3. The chain is built from TRBV5-4 and TRBJ1-6; D might be TRBD1 (6 bases). The CDR3 is made up of 15 amino acids. V dropped 0 bases and J dropped 2 bases, with 6 bases sitting between them. From germline, CDR1 is SGHNT and CDR2 YYREEE (reference sequence). The DNA for the CDR3 is TGTGCCAGCAGCTTGGGGACAGCCTATAATTCACCCCTCCACTTT. Encoded protein: CASSLGTAYNSPLHF.

In this sample, this clone turned up once. The chain uses TRBV11-3 and TRBJ2-1; tentatively, D is TRBD1 (5 bases). Trimming took 5 bases from V and 3 from J, leaving 8 bases between them. This CDR3 has 13 residues. Germline CDR1 SGHNT, CDR2 YENEEA. CDR3 residues: CASSLQGYNEQFF. Written as DNA, the CDR3 is TGTGCCAGCAGCCTCCAGGGCTACAATGAGCAGTTCTTC.

V usage is TRBV28 and J usage is TRBJ2-1; D is uncertain. Trimming removed 3 bases at V and 4 bases at J, with 10 bases between. The CDR3 contains 14 residues. The germline gives CDR1 MDHEN, CDR2 SYDVKM. Here the CDR3 DNA reads TGTGCCAGCAGTTTCCCCAACAAGTACAATGAGCAGTTCTTC. Its protein is CASSFPNKYNEQFF.

In DNA, the CDR3 is TGTGCCAGCAGCTCTACAGGACTAGCGGAGATAGATACGCAGTATTTT. Translation gives CASSSTGLAEIDTQYF. This sequence joins TRBV7-2 and TRBJ2-3, with TRBD2 identical over 10 bases. The germline V gene encodes CDR1 SGHTA and CDR2 FQGNSA. The V gene end was trimmed by 4 bases and the J gene end by 5 bases; junction bases not matched to a gene: 9. This CDR3 is 16 amino acids long.

The rearrangement uses TRBV19 and TRBJ2-3, with D perhaps being TRBD1 or TRBD2 (7 bases each). CDR3 length equals 17 residues. The V end was cut by 4 bases, the J end by 2 bases, with 19 bases between. Per the germline V gene, CDR1 is LNHDA and CDR2 is SQIVND (reference sequence). The CDR3 reads CASSRAGGGRITDTQYF. CDR3 coding DNA: TGTGCCAGTAGTAGAGCAGGGGGGGGGCGAATCACAGATACGCAGTATTTT.

This clone was recorded once. The chain couples TRBV7-9 to TRBJ1-1, with D uncertain. Trimming removed 5 bases from V and 10 bases from J, with 17 bases in between. CDR1 and CDR2 (germline): SEHNR, FQNEAQ (reference sequence). The CDR3 consists of 13 residues. CDR3 protein: CASSPSLLFAAFF. The CDR3 nucleotides read TGTGCCAGCAGCCCCAGTCTCTTGTTCGCAGCTTTCTTT.

For this clone: The same CDR3 is also encoded by other DNA sequences in this sample. The rearrangement joins TRBV7-2 to TRBJ2-5; possible D gene TRBD2, 6 bases. CDR3 length: 14 residues. Trimming took off 1 base at V and 5 bases at J, with 11 bases between the two ends. The V gene's germline CDR1 is SGHTA and CDR2 FQGNSA. The CDR3 loop is CASSLVRGRETQYF. The CDR3, as DNA: TGTGCCAGCAGCTTAGTGCGGGGCCGGGAGACCCAGTACTTC.

This clone was seen just once. The chain links TRBV28 to TRBJ2-7; 7 bases line up with TRBD2. The CDR3 runs 13 residues. Looked up from germline, CDR1 is MDHEN and CDR2 is SYDVKM. V lost 9 bases to trimming and J lost 0 bases; unmatched junction nucleotides: 5. The CDR3 loop reads CASMGGSSYEQYF. CDR3 bases: TGTGCCAGTATGGGGGGGAGCTCCTACGAGCAGTACTTC.

The chain uses TRBV11-2 and TRBJ1-5; maybe TRBD1 (5 bases). Germline V lookup: CDR1 SGHAT, CDR2 FQNNGV. This CDR3 spans 14 amino acids. Between the trimmed V and J ends, which lost 10 bases and 4 bases, there was a span of 17 bases. CDR3 coding DNA: TGTGCCAACCTAATAGGGGTCAAAAATCAGCCCCAGCATTTT. Its translation is CANLIGVKNQPQHF. Full variable domain (missing parts from reference TRBV11-2 and TRBJ1-5): EAGVAQSPRYKIIEKRQSVAFWCNPISGHATLYWYQQILGQGPKLLIQFQNNGVVDDSQLPKDRFSAERLKGVDSTLKIQPAKLEDSAVYLCANLIGVKNQPQHFGDGTRLSIL.